One sample yielded the 16 T cell receptor beta chains listed below, sequenced in a study of blood T cell repertoires in COVID-19 (dated by TCRdb to 2020 to 2022). The library was made by the immunoSEQ multiplex PCR assay. TCRdb mirrors the immuneACCESS table, restricted to in-frame sequences. Some clones are absent from its copies; in checked studies, under half trace to an unresolved V gene, and the reason for the others is unknown. The sample table holds 470,000 or so clones, of which more than 85% were seen once. The top ten hold about 4.3% of the sample. Sequencing was done on a sample of peripheral blood. The receptors stem from a woman in her twenties or thirties with acute or convalescent COVID-19.

The chain joins TRBV5-4 to TRBJ2-3; TRBD1 matches 8 bases. Germline V CDR1 and CDR2: SGHNT, YYREEE (reference sequence). The CDR3 is 17 residues long. V was pared by 2 bases and J by 0 bases, with 8 bases of the junction left unmatched. The CDR3 sequence: CASSLGQGGDSTDTQYF. The CDR3 nucleotides are TGTGCCAGCAGCTTAGGACAGGGCGGGGATAGCACAGATACGCAGTATTTT.

This clone was detected a few times. The V call is TRBV19, the J call TRBJ1-1; the match to TRBD1 covers 8 bases. The CDR3 totals 12 residues. Germline CDR1 LNHDA, CDR2 SQIVND (reference sequence). After removal of 11 bases from V and 4 bases from J, the junction contained 6 bases not matched to a gene. The CDR3 DNA is TGTGCCTCCCAGGGGGCTGGCACTGAAGCTTTCTTT. This encodes CASQGAGTEAFF.

The chain combines TRBV7-9 with TRBJ2-6; D might be TRBD1 (6 bases). V shed 5 bases and J shed 0 bases, with 20 bases lying between them. Germline CDR1 and CDR2: SEHNR and FQNEAQ (reference sequence). There are 19 residues in the CDR3. The CDR3 here is CASSRSQIGGSSGANVLTF. The CDR3 nucleotides read TGTGCCAGCAGCCGCTCGCAGATTGGGGGCAGCTCTGGGGCCAACGTCCTGACTTTC.

The rearrangement links TRBV6-4 to TRBJ1-2; TRBD1 matches at 8 bases. The CDR3 has 14 amino acids. Trimming cost V 6 bases and J 8 bases; bases outside gene matches: 11. Germline V CDR1 and CDR2: MRHNA, SNTAGT. The CDR3 region has the DNA TGTGCCAGCAGAGATACTGACAGGGGCGGAGGCTACACCTTC. This sequence encodes CASRDTDRGGGYTF.

This chain uses TRBV6-7 with TRBJ1-6; TRBD1 matches 9 bases. TRBV6-7 is filed as an ORF, its function uncertain. The J segment lost 14 bases and the V segment lost 10 bases, leaving 15 bases of the junction unmatched. This CDR3 region has 14 residues. The CDR3 region has the DNA TGTGCCACCCCGGGGGGGACAGGGAGGCTCTCCCTCCACTTT. Encoded protein: CATPGGTGRLSLHF.

The chain has TRBV2 and TRBJ2-3; D uncertain. Looked up from germline, CDR1 is SNHLY and CDR2 is FYNNEI. V was shortened by 10 bases and J by 1 base, with 6 bases between the two germline ends. The CDR3 has 11 residues. The CDR3 reads CAITRTDTQYF. In DNA, the CDR3 is TGTGCCATCACTCGCACAGATACGCAGTATTTT.

The chain carries TRBV19 and TRBJ2-2, with TRBD2 matching over 7 bases. Germline V gene sequence: CDR1 LNHDA, CDR2 SQIVND (reference sequence). The CDR3 covers 15 residues. With V trimmed by 3 bases and J by 4 bases, 5 bases remained unmatched. Written as DNA, the CDR3 is TGTGCCAGTAGTATGTTCACGGGAGGCACCGGGGAGCTGTTTTTT. This gives the protein CASSMFTGGTGELFF. Looking up the rest from reference TRBV19 and TRBJ2-2 gives the full variable domain: DGGITQSPKYLFRKEGQNVTLSCEQNLNHDAMYWYRQDPGQGLRLIYYSQIVNDFQKGDIAEGYSVSREKKESFPLTVTSAQKNPTAFYLCASSMFTGGTGELFFGEGSRLTVL.

In nucleotides, the CDR3 is TGCAGCGTCGCGTCGGGGTTCACTGAAGCTTTCTTT. Amino acid sequence: CSVASGFTEAFF. The chain is built from TRBV29-1 and TRBJ1-1; D is unclear. The CDR3 is made up of 12 amino acids. V was pared by 6 bases and J by 4 bases, with 12 bases between. Per germline, CDR1 SQVTM and CDR2 ANQGSEA.

In its sample, this clone was seen once. This rearrangement joins TRBV15 to TRBJ1-5; D is undetermined. The CDR3 loop spans 16 amino acids. Trimming shortened V by 4 bases and J by 4 bases, and 17 bases separated the two germline ends. Looked up from germline, CDR1 is LNHNV and CDR2 is YYDKDF (reference sequence). The CDR3 here is CATSTYPASKNQPQHF. In DNA form, the CDR3 reads TGTGCCACCAGCACTTACCCCGCGAGTAAAAATCAGCCCCAGCATTTT.

On this clone: This could be a read error, since a much larger clone is one nucleotide away. The chain is built from TRBV7-3 and TRBJ2-2; D remains unclear. The CDR3 has 12 amino acids. Trimming took off 5 bases at V and 3 bases at J, with 4 bases between the two ends. Germline V gives CDR1 SGHTA, CDR2 FQGTGA. CDR3 amino acids: CASSPDTGELFF. CDR3 nucleotides: TGTGCCAGCAGCCCCGACACCGGGGAGCTGTTTTTT.

V gene TRBV30 combines with J gene TRBJ1-1; no definite D call. V was trimmed by 1 base and J by 3 bases, leaving 9 bases between them. This CDR3 is built from 13 residues. Germline V gene sequence: CDR1 GTSNPN, CDR2 SVGIG (reference sequence). The CDR3 here is CAWSEHIDTEAFF. In nucleotides, the CDR3 is TGTGCCTGGAGTGAACACATCGACACTGAAGCTTTCTTT.

CDR3 coding DNA: TGTGCCAGCAGCTCCTCAGGGTTTGAGCAGTTCTTC. This codes for CASSSSGFEQFF. The rearrangement joins TRBV7-8 to TRBJ2-1, with D possibly being TRBD1 (5 bases). The CDR3 has 12 residues. Trimming removed 4 bases from V and 9 bases from J, with 10 bases in between. CDR1 is SGHVS and CDR2 is FQNEAQ in the germline V gene.

CDR3 coding DNA: TGCGCCAGCAGCCAGACAGGGTTAGACAATGAGCAGTTCTTC. It translates to CASSQTGLDNEQFF. V usage is TRBV4-1 and J usage is TRBJ2-1, with 7 bases aligning to TRBD1. The CDR3 has 14 residues. The ends lost 3 bases at V and 5 bases at J; junction bases unmatched: 4. CDR1 is MGHRA and CDR2 is YSYEKL in the germline V gene.

V gene TRBV20-1 combines with J gene TRBJ2-1, with D hard to call. This CDR3 spans 10 amino acids. The germline V and J ends were trimmed by 3 bases and 6 bases, with 3 bases remaining between them. CDR1 and CDR2 (germline): DFQATT, SNEGSKA (reference sequence). CDR3 protein: CSARANEQFF. CDR3 nucleotides: TGCAGTGCTAGGGCCAATGAGCAGTTCTTC.

The chain employs TRBV5-6 and TRBJ2-5; 9 bases line up with TRBD1. The ends lost 4 bases at V and 7 bases at J; junction bases unmatched: 8. This CDR3 is 14 amino acids long. The germline V gene has CDR1 SGHDT and CDR2 YYEEEE. In DNA, the CDR3 is TGTGCCAGCAGCACAAGGACAGGGGCTGGGACCCAGTACTTC. Encoded protein: CASSTRTGAGTQYF.

This clone was counted a single time. The V and J genes are TRBV6-2 or TRBV6-3 and TRBJ2-5; possibly TRBD2 for D (5 bases). Deletions cut 3 bases from V and 5 bases from J, with 13 bases between. Germline lookup yields CDR1 MNHEY and CDR2 SVGEGT. The CDR3 is 14 amino acids. This chain's CDR3 is CASSYAPGKETQYF. CDR3 DNA: TGTGCCAGCAGTTATGCCCCGGGGAAGGAGACCCAGTACTTC.